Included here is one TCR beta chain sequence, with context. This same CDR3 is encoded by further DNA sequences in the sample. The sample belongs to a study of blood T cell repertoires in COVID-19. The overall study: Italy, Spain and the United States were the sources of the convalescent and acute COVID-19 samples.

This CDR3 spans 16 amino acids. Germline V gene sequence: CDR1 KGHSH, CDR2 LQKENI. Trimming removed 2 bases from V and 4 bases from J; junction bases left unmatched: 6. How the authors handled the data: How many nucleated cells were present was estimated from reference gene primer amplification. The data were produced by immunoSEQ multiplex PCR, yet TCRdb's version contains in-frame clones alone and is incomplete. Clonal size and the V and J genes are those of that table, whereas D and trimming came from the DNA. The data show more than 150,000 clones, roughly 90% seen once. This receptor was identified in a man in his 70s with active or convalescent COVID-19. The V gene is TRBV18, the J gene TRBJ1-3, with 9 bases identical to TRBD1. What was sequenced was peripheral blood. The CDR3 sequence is CASSPTGTGSGNTIYF. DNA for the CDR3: TGTGCCAGCTCACCAACCGGGACAGGGTCAGGAAACACCATATATTTT.